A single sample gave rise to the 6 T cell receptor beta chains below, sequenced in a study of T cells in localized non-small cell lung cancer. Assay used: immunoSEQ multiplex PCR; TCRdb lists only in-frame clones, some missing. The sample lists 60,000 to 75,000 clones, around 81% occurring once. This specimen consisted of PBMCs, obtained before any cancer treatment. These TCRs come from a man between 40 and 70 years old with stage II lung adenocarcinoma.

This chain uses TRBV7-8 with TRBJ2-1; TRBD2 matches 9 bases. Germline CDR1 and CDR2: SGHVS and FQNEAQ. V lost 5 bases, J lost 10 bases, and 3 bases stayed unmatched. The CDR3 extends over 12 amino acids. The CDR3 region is CASSKTSGEQFF. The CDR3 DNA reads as TGTGCCAGCAGCAAGACTAGCGGCGAGCAGTTCTTC.

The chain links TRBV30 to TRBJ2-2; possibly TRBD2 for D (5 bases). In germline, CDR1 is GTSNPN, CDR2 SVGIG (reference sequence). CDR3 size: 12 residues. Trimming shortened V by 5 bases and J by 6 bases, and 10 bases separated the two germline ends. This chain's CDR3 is CAWGSHAGELFF. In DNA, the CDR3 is TGTGCCTGGGGGAGTCATGCCGGGGAGCTGTTTTTT. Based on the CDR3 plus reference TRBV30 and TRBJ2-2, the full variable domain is SQTIHQWPATLVQPVGSPLSLECTVEGTSNPNLYWYRQAAGRGLQLLFYSVGIGQISSEVPQNLSASRPQDRQFILSSKKLLLSDSGFYLCAWGSHAGELFFGEGSRLTVL.

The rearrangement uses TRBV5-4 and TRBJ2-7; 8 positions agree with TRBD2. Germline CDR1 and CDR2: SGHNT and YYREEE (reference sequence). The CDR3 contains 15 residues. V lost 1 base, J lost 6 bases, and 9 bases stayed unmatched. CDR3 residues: CASSLRGTSGGEQYF. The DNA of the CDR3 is TGTGCCAGCAGCTTGAGAGGGACTAGTGGCGGCGAGCAGTACTTC.

DNA for the CDR3: TGTGCCAGCAGCCGGGACAGGGCGTACACCGGGGAGCTGTTTTTT. This gives the protein CASSRDRAYTGELFF. The chain combines TRBV7-9 with TRBJ2-2, with 9 positions matching TRBD1. The CDR3 loop spans 15 amino acids. The V segment lost 5 bases and the J segment 3 bases; nucleotides outside the gene matches: 4. Per germline, CDR1 SEHNR and CDR2 FQNEAQ (reference sequence).

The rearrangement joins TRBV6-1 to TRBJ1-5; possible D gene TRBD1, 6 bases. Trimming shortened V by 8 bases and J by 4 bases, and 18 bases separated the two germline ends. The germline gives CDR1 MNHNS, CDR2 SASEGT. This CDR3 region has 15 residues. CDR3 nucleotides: TGTGCCAGCGTCGTAGGTCGGGGGCTGAATCAGCCCCAGCATTTT. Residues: CASVVGRGLNQPQHF.

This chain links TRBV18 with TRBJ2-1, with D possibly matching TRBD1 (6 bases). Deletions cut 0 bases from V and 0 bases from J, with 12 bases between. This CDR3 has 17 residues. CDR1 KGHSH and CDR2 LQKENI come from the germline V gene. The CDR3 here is CASSPPAGASSYNEQFF. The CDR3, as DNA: TGTGCCAGCTCACCACCGGCAGGGGCTAGCTCCTACAATGAGCAGTTCTTC.